Presented here are 21 T cell receptor beta chains from one specimen sequenced in a study of T cell clones after liver transplantation. Only in-frame clones appear in the TCRdb table, and some are missing; sequencing was by immunoSEQ multiplex PCR. The data show about 76,000 clones, approximately 87% seen once. The source material was CD4+ T cells from blood, sampled at the 22-month timepoint. These receptors all stem from a human patient who received a liver transplant. The graft donor may have contributed some T cells.

This chain connects TRBV7-2 to TRBJ2-3; D is unclear. Trimming took off 5 bases at V and 6 bases at J, with 15 bases between the two ends. The germline V gene has CDR1 SGHTA and CDR2 FQGNSA. The CDR3 length is 14 residues. The CDR3: CASSLDYGSDTQYF. The CDR3 DNA follows: TGTGCCAGCAGCCTAGATTATGGGTCGGATACGCAGTATTTT.

The rearrangement joins TRBV7-2 to TRBJ2-5; D is uncertain. Germline CDR1 reads SGHTA; CDR2 reads FQGNSA. V lost 4 bases and J lost 2, with 14 bases in between. CDR3 length: 15 amino acids. Here the CDR3 reads CASSSRQPAQETQYF. The CDR3 DNA reads TGTGCCAGCAGCTCCCGCCAGCCAGCGCAAGAGACCCAGTACTTC. The full variable domain, rest sourced from reference TRBV7-2 and TRBJ2-5, is GAGVSQSPSNKVTEKGKDVELRCDPISGHTALYWYRQSLGQGLEFLIYFQGNSAPDKSGLPSDRFSAERTGGSVSTLTIQRTQQEDSAVYLCASSSRQPAQETQYFGPGTRLLVL.

The rearrangement links TRBV4-3 to TRBJ1-2; D may be TRBD1 (5 bases). V was trimmed by 4 bases and J by 6 bases, leaving 18 bases between them. Germline CDR1 is LGHNA and CDR2 is YSLEER. The CDR3 consists of 15 residues. The CDR3 reads CASSPAPRQGHGYTF. CDR3 coding DNA: TGCGCCAGCAGCCCCGCTCCCCGTCAGGGTCATGGCTACACCTTC.

V gene TRBV27 combines with J gene TRBJ1-3, with a tentative D call TRBD1 (6 bases). Germline-derived CDR1 and CDR2 are MNHEY and SMNVEV (reference sequence). This CDR3 region has 16 residues. Trimming stripped 3 bases from V and 4 bases from J, with 16 bases between. The CDR3 here is CASSFLPLGQGNTIYF. The CDR3 DNA is TGTGCCAGCAGTTTCCTCCCCCTTGGACAGGGAAACACCATATATTTT.

This rearrangement joins TRBV2 to TRBJ1-1, with D unclear. Germline assignment: CDR1 SNHLY and CDR2 FYNNEI. The CDR3 sequence is 13 residues long. V lost 8 bases and J 3 bases, leaving 13 bases between the germline ends. In nucleotides, the CDR3 is TGTGCCAGCTCGTTGGAGGGCCACACTGAAGCTTTCTTT. Its translation: CASSLEGHTEAFF.

The CDR3 loop reads CASSPPDRGPNGYTF. CDR3 bases: TGTGCCAGTAGTCCCCCGGACAGGGGGCCCAACGGCTACACCTTC. The V gene is TRBV19, the J gene TRBJ1-2, with 11 bases lining up with TRBD1. The germline gives CDR1 LNHDA, CDR2 SQIVND (reference sequence). Trimming took 5 bases from V and 8 from J; bases not matched to a gene: 10. This CDR3 is built from 15 residues.

The chain uses TRBV5-6 and TRBJ2-2; weak D call: TRBD2 (5 bases). Germline values: CDR1 SGHDT, CDR2 YYEEEE. This CDR3 is built from 14 residues. Trimming removed 1 base from V and 6 bases from J, with 10 bases in between. The DNA of the CDR3 is TGTGCCAGCAGCTTGAGACTAAATTCCGGGGAGCTGTTTTTT. Translating it yields CASSLRLNSGELFF.

V and J are TRBV2 and TRBJ2-3; D possibly corresponds to TRBD2 (5 bases). The CDR3 runs to 14 residues. Germline V lookup: CDR1 SNHLY, CDR2 FYNNEI. The germline V and J ends were trimmed by 8 bases and 2 bases, with 14 bases remaining between them. CDR3 DNA sequence: TGTGCCAGCTGCAGCGGTGGCTTCACAGATACGCAGTATTTT. Translating it yields CASCSGGFTDTQYF.

This sequence joins TRBV29-1 and TRBJ1-2; TRBD1 aligns across 12 bases. This CDR3 region has 12 residues. Unmatched junction bases numbered 1, after V lost 6 bases and J lost 5 bases. Germline lookup yields CDR1 SQVTM and CDR2 ANQGSEA. This chain's CDR3 is CSVGQGAYGYTF. In DNA, the CDR3 is TGCAGCGTGGGACAGGGGGCATATGGCTACACCTTC.

The V gene is TRBV28, the J gene TRBJ2-7; 8 bases align to TRBD1. This CDR3 contains 14 residues. The germline V gene has CDR1 MDHEN and CDR2 SYDVKM. J lost 3 bases, V lost 8 bases, and 9 bases had no gene match. CDR3 sequence (DNA): TGTGCCAGCTGCCCGGGACAGGCTAGCTACGAGCAGTACTTC. Its protein product is CASCPGQASYEQYF.

This chain connects TRBV7-9 to TRBJ2-5; D is undetermined. Trimming left V 5 bases short and J 0 bases short, with 13 bases between. CDR1 is SEHNR, CDR2 FQNEAQ, per germline (reference sequence). The CDR3 sequence is 15 residues long. The CDR3 region has the DNA TGTGCCAGCAGCCCCGTGGACGGGTACCAAGAGACCCAGTACTTC. Translating gives CASSPVDGYQETQYF.

Concerning this clone: Other DNA sequences in the same sample also yield this CDR3. The CDR3 region has the DNA TGTGCCAGCAGCTTGGGACTAGCGGGCGGCACAGATACGCAGTATTTT. Its protein product is CASSLGLAGGTDTQYF. The chain has TRBV7-2 and TRBJ2-3, with 12 bases that match TRBD2. Trimming took 3 bases from V and 1 from J; bases not matched to a gene: 2. This CDR3 has 16 amino acids. Germline CDR1 SGHTA, CDR2 FQGNSA. The full variable domain, with the rest looked up from reference TRBV7-2 and TRBJ2-3, is GAGVSQSPSNKVTEKGKDVELRCDPISGHTALYWYRQSLGQGLEFLIYFQGNSAPDKSGLPSDRFSAERTGGSVSTLTIQRTQQEDSAVYLCASSLGLAGGTDTQYFGPGTRLTVL.

V gene TRBV27 combines with J gene TRBJ1-1, with a tentative D call TRBD1 (6 bases). V gave up 5 bases and J gave up 1 base, with 11 bases separating them. The CDR3 length is 14 residues. From germline, CDR1 is MNHEY and CDR2 SMNVEV (reference sequence). The CDR3 DNA reads as TGTGCCAGCAGTGGAAGACAGGAGAACACTGAAGCTTTCTTT. Encoded protein: CASSGRQENTEAFF.

The V and J genes are TRBV7-9 and TRBJ2-7; TRBD2 agrees at 7 bases. CDR3 size: 15 residues. The ends lost 4 bases at V and 5 bases at J; junction bases unmatched: 11. CDR1 is SEHNR and CDR2 is FQNEAQ in the germline V gene (reference sequence). CDR3 coding DNA: TGTGCCAGCAGCTCCCGGGACGGGGGGATCAACGAGCAGTACTTC. The encoded protein is CASSSRDGGINEQYF.

This clone turned up a few times. This chain joins TRBV5-6 and TRBJ2-3, with D hard to call. The CDR3 contains 15 residues. In germline, CDR1 is SGHDT, CDR2 YYEEEE. Trimming stripped 4 bases from V and 0 bases from J, with 12 bases between. CDR3 region: CASSETWASTDTQYF. CDR3 in DNA: TGTGCCAGCAGCGAGACCTGGGCTAGCACAGATACGCAGTATTTT.

This clone has a single count. This sequence joins TRBV5-1 and TRBJ2-2; 15 nucleotides match TRBD2. CDR1 and CDR2 from the germline V gene are SGHRS and YFSETQ. V dropped 1 base and J dropped 6; count of bases not matched to a gene: 7. The CDR3 loop spans 18 amino acids. CDR3 coding DNA: TGCGCCAGCAGCTTGAACTTTGGACTAGCGGGAGGGGCCGGGGAGCTGTTTTTT. It specifies CASSLNFGLAGGAGELFF. Based on the CDR3 plus reference TRBV5-1 and TRBJ2-2, the full variable domain is KAGVTQTPRYLIKTRGQQVTLSCSPISGHRSVSWYQQTPGQGLQFLFEYFSETQRNKGNFPGRFSGRQFSNSRSEMNVSTLELGDSALYLCASSLNFGLAGGAGELFFGEGSRLTVL.

The chain's CDR3 is CASRLGSVSFNYGYTF. The DNA of the CDR3 is TGTGCCAGCAGACTAGGATCCGTTTCATTTAACTATGGCTACACCTTC. The chain has TRBV11-2 and TRBJ1-2, with D unclear. This CDR3 spans 16 amino acids. Per germline, CDR1 SGHAT and CDR2 FQNNGV. V dropped 6 bases and J dropped 1 base, with 18 bases sitting between them.

This chain links TRBV5-5 with TRBJ2-5; 9 bases are shared with TRBD2. This CDR3 contains 16 residues. Per the germline V gene, CDR1 is SGHKS and CDR2 is YYEKEE (reference sequence). The V and J ends lost 2 bases and 0 bases, in that order; junction bases with no gene match: 5. The CDR3 nucleotides read TGTGCCAGCAGCTTTGGCGGGAGGGCGTACCAAGAGACCCAGTACTTC. Translated, it gives CASSFGGRAYQETQYF.

The sample holds one count of this clone. The chain recombines TRBV15 with TRBJ2-7; D may be TRBD1 (5 bases). This CDR3 has 14 amino acids. The ends were cut back, 6 bases at V and 0 bases at J, with 12 bases in the middle. The V gene's germline CDR1 is LNHNV and CDR2 YYDKDF (reference sequence). CDR3 in amino acids: CATRLGDSSYEQYF. The CDR3 DNA reads as TGTGCCACCAGATTAGGAGACAGCTCCTACGAGCAGTACTTC.

This clone came up once. V is TRBV9 and J is TRBJ1-3; 7 bases map to TRBD1. CDR3 length equals 17 residues. The junction had 12 bases not matched to a gene; V was cut back by 4 bases and J by 2 bases. Germline assignment: CDR1 SGDLS and CDR2 YYNGEE. Here the CDR3 DNA reads TGTGCCAGCAGCCCCGGGACAGCAACCCCACCTGGAAACACCATATATTTT. Protein sequence: CASSPGTATPPGNTIYF.

The genes are TRBV20-1 and TRBJ1-1; TRBD1 matches 7 bases. The CDR3 is 11 amino acids. CDR1 and CDR2 from the germline V gene are DFQATT and SNEGSKA (reference sequence). The J segment lost 5 bases and the V segment lost 5 bases, leaving 2 bases of the junction unmatched. The CDR3 nucleotides are TGCAGTGCTGAGGGGGCAACTGAAGCTTTCTTT. This encodes CSAEGATEAFF.